Below, one T cell receptor (beta chain) is given with its context. The antigen is undetermined. Sequencing used immunoSEQ multiplex PCR; TCRdb keeps in-frame clones, though not all of them. This table holds 66,000 or so clones, 65% to 80% found once. Germline-derived CDR1 and CDR2 are KGHDR and SFDVKD. V was pared by 5 bases and J by 1 base, with 13 bases between. The CDR3 loop spans 15 amino acids. Investigators separated out CD4+ T cells once around 10 days of culture had passed. As their vaccination, participants received two doses of either BNT162b2 or mRNA-1273. Fresh IL-2-containing medium replaced half the medium on days 3 and 7. The record originates from a study of vaccination effects on CD4 cells after COVID-19. Turning to the study itself: Prior to sequencing, the ViraFEST assay stimulated PBMC with viral peptide pools, which expanded the antigen-specific CD4+ T cells. Researchers obtained post-vaccine samples at a median of 72 days past the second dose.

Study conclusions and caveats: Only 1 of 255 vaccine-induced clones from healthy vaccinees cross-reacted with common cold coronaviruses.

The material sequenced was CD4+ T cells from PBMCs cultured without peptide, taken after COVID-19 vaccination. The chain is built from TRBV24-1 and TRBJ2-5, with a tentative D call TRBD1 (5 bases). The sequence derives from a human donor who received a COVID-19 vaccine. CDR3: CATSVGQGAQETQYF. The CDR3 DNA reads as TGTGCCACCAGTGTGGGCCAAGGGGCCCAAGAGACCCAGTACTTC.